This record looks at one TCR beta chain sequence and its context. The antigen remains unidentified. The data belong to a study of graft-versus-host responses after intestinal transplantation. Background on the study: Recipients were all induced with anti-thymocyte globulin, then given tacrolimus and steroids for approximately 3 years.

Some clones are missing from TCRdb's copy, which holds only in-frame ones; the method was immunoSEQ multiplex PCR. Seen here are more than 95,000 clones, less than 95% observed once, and the top ten hold around 0.2%. General study points: Early post-transplant declines in HvG were associated with peak levels of circulating GvH clones.

V shed 2 bases, J shed 4 bases, and the junction held 6 bases outside the gene matches. The CDR3 runs to 15 residues. Per germline, CDR1 SGHRS and CDR2 YFSETQ. Sequencing used unstimulated CD4+ T cells sorted from spleen or lymph node cells, obtained before intestinal transplant. This sequence was found in a human donor who received an intestinal transplant. The V call is TRBV5-1, the J call TRBJ2-5; the match to TRBD1 covers 9 bases. In nucleotides, the CDR3 is TGCGCCAGCAGCTTTCAGACAGGGGGAGGAGAGACCCAGTACTTC. Amino acids: CASSFQTGGGETQYF.